Listed here is a single T cell receptor beta chain. This clone has only one observation. Its binding antigen is unknown. The sample holds no much larger clone one base away, and base qualities are not on file. The germline V gene (reference sequence) supplies CDR1 WNHNN and CDR2 SYGVQD. The germline V end is reduced by 2 bases and the J end by 2 bases; junction bases left unmatched: 2. Including cysteine and phenylalanine, the CDR3 has 15 amino acids. Only the CDR3 DNA is retained, 45 bases long and in frame from the first base. This sample was taken from a study of T cell responses to AZD1222 COVID-19 vaccine (dated by TCRdb to about 2021). Background on the whole study: AZD1222 recipients with second doses at about 4 weeks or about 12 weeks were pooled, because spike-specific TCR depth and breadth did not differ between schedules. TCR sequencing covered more than 230 trial participants: 200 to 210 given two doses of AZD1222 and some 25 given two doses of MenACWY control vaccine. Trial participants were enrolled by age into 18-55, 56-69 and 70-plus year subgroups, with approximately 150, 30 and 60 TCR-sequenced participants respectively.

The CDR3 regions of human TCRbeta chains were analyzed by immunosequencing. Regarding the original processing steps: Repertoire TCRs were checked for matches against a reference library of SARS-CoV-2-specific TCRs that had been generated using the MIRA antigen-specificity platform. Breadth was defined as the fraction of unique TCRs that were SARS-CoV-2-associated, and depth was defined as the fraction of total T cells that were SARS-CoV-2-associated. Using the MIRA data, each spike-specific TCR was mapped to the spike region that the TCR reacts to and placed in a CD4 or CD8 class. Log10-transformed breadth and depth values were compared by one-way ANOVA with Sidak's multiple comparisons tests. In TCRdb, the immuneACCESS table is reduced to in-frame sequences with V and J assigned. These tables do not hold every clone; where another copy was compared, an unresolved V gene accounts for under half, and the others remain unexplained. From that table come the V and J calls and clone size; the DNA was used to work out D and trimming. Across this sample there are approximately 150,000 clones, with under 95% seen only once. 1.1% to 1.5% of the sample rests with the top ten.

Taken with the paper, the label for time point translates to: baseline before first vaccination. Vaccinee samples came from UK trials COV001 and COV002, including a single-blind randomized controlled phase 2/3 trial of AZD1222 (ChAdOx1 nCoV-19) in healthy adults. For TCRbeta chain sequencing, PBMC samples from trial participants were taken at day 0 and at day 28 after the second dose. Study-level results and caveats: Because no day 14 peak-response samples were available, the repertoires could be characterized only after the peak T cell response. Most participants were white British and females outnumbered males, and the authors suggested that clonal diversity may have been underestimated. In the small 56-69-year group, the increase in depth fell short of significance, most likely because of low power. Conclusions about previously exposed vaccinees were limited because only six or seven AZD1222 recipients were SARS-CoV-2 seropositive at baseline. Reportedly, almost half of the unique spike-specific TCRs recognized epitopes lying outside the regions that are mutated in the B.1.351 and B.1.1.7 variants. After two AZD1222 doses, both the breadth and the depth of spike-specific TCRs were significantly higher than at day 0 and than in MenACWY recipients. CD4 TCRs associated with the vaccine covered the entire spike protein, and the dominant responses were in regions 160-218 and 743-854.

The specimen comprised peripheral blood, sampled on day 0 of AZD1222 vaccination. This TCR derives from an adult in good health. The rearranged segments are TRBV10-1 and TRBJ2-7, with 11 central nucleotides matching TRBD2. The CDR3 protein is CASSEGLAGPYEQYF. The sequenced DNA: TGCGCCAGCAGTGAGGGACTAGCGGGCCCCTACGAGCAGTACTTC.